These 11 T cell receptor beta chains originate from one sample sequenced in a study of OX40 agonist ivuxolimab in advanced cancers. The method was immunoSEQ multiplex PCR; TCRdb's version includes in-frame clones alone and lacks a portion of them. This sample carries about 13,000 clones, roughly 69% of them seen once, and the ten largest clones take 35% to 45%. Sequenced here: CD4+ or CD8+ T cells sorted from blood, sampled in a trial of the OX40 agonist ivuxolimab. The receptors stem from an adult with an advanced solid tumor such as melanoma, head and neck, liver or kidney cancer.

This rearrangement joins TRBV5-5 to TRBJ1-4; no clear D. There are 12 residues in the CDR3. Germline V gene lookup returns CDR1 SGHKS and CDR2 YYEKEE (reference sequence). The V end was cut by 4 bases, the J end by 14 bases, with 15 bases between. The chain's CDR3 is CASSQTSALLFF. The CDR3 DNA sequence: TGTGCCAGCAGCCAGACCTCGGCTTTGCTGTTTTTT.

The table lists this clone with many counts. V is TRBV11-3 and J is TRBJ2-1; D is perhaps TRBD1 (6 bases). In germline, CDR1 is SGHNT, CDR2 YENEEA. CDR3 length: 14 residues. Deletions cut 5 bases from V and 8 bases from J, with 16 bases between. The CDR3 loop is CASSQAPTGHEQFF. CDR3 nucleotides: TGTGCCAGCAGCCAGGCCCCCACAGGGCATGAGCAGTTCTTC.

This chain joins TRBV2 and TRBJ2-7; 13 bases map to TRBD2. Trimming removed 6 bases from V and 4 bases from J; junction bases left unmatched: 3. This CDR3 has 14 residues. Looked up from germline, CDR1 is SNHLY and CDR2 is FYNNEI. The CDR3 loop reads CASSRTSGSYEQYF. As DNA, the CDR3 is TGTGCCAGCAGCAGGACTAGCGGGAGTTACGAGCAGTACTTC.

The chain links TRBV10-3 to TRBJ1-1; D remains unclear. V lost 6 bases and J 7 bases, leaving 9 bases between the germline ends. CDR1 is ENHRY and CDR2 is SYGVKD in the germline V gene. The CDR3 is made up of 11 amino acids. The CDR3 sequence: CAISEGREAFF. As DNA, the CDR3 is TGTGCCATCAGCGAGGGCCGTGAAGCTTTCTTT.

The genes are TRBV5-6 and TRBJ2-7, with TRBD2 as a possible D gene (6 bases). Germline assignment: CDR1 SGHDT and CDR2 YYEEEE. V dropped 0 bases and J dropped 6 bases, with 16 bases sitting between them. The CDR3 totals 15 residues. The CDR3 sequence: CASSLEGSGAAEQYF. CDR3 in DNA: TGTGCCAGCAGCTTGGAGGGTTCGGGAGCCGCCGAGCAGTACTTC.

This rearrangement joins TRBV7-8 to TRBJ1-1; D remains ambiguous. CDR3 length: 15 residues. From germline, CDR1 is SGHVS and CDR2 FQNEAQ. V shed 0 bases and J shed 0 bases, with 8 bases lying between them. The CDR3 spells CASSLAGQMNTEAFF. As DNA, the CDR3 is TGTGCCAGCAGCTTAGCTGGGCAGATGAACACTGAAGCTTTCTTT.

The V gene is TRBV27, the J gene TRBJ2-1, with TRBD2 as a possible D gene (6 bases). The CDR3 is 14 residues long. Germline CDR1 MNHEY, CDR2 SMNVEV (reference sequence). V dropped 4 bases and J dropped 9 bases, with 16 bases sitting between them. CDR3 sequence: CASSSLLAPAEQFF. CDR3 nucleotides: TGTGCCAGCAGTTCCCTACTAGCTCCGGCTGAGCAGTTCTTC.

The chain recombines TRBV5-4 with TRBJ2-1; D gene uncertain. Germline-derived CDR1 and CDR2 are SGHNT and YYREEE (reference sequence). The V end was cut by 1 base, the J end by 7 bases, with 9 bases between. The CDR3 covers 13 residues. DNA for the CDR3: TGTGCCAGCAGCTTGAGGCTTACAAATGAGCAGTTCTTC. It translates to CASSLRLTNEQFF.

The rearrangement links TRBV27 to TRBJ1-5, with 7 positions matching TRBD1. V gave up 8 bases and J gave up 3 bases; unmatched junction bases: 7. CDR1 and CDR2 (germline): MNHEY, SMNVEV (reference sequence). The length of the CDR3 is 14 residues. The CDR3 nucleotides read TGTGCCAGCCGTAACCAGGGGGTCAATCAGCCCCAGCATTTT. This sequence encodes CASRNQGVNQPQHF.

The rearrangement joins TRBV7-2 to TRBJ2-7; D not certain. The CDR3 extends over 11 amino acids. Germline V gene lookup returns CDR1 SGHTA and CDR2 FQGNSA. Trimming removed 3 bases at V and 9 bases at J, with 9 bases between. CDR3 in DNA: TGTGCCAGCAGCTTCGGTCCTGGGCAGTACTTC. Protein: CASSFGPGQYF.

The chain uses TRBV7-3 and TRBJ2-1; D not certain. Trimming left V 3 bases short and J 15 bases short, with 3 bases between. This CDR3 has 8 amino acids. Germline loops: CDR1 SGHTA, CDR2 FQGTGA. This CDR3 reads CASSFMFF. The CDR3 coding sequence is TGTGCCAGCAGCTTTATGTTCTTC.